This TCR beta chain was sequenced during a study of long-term antiretroviral therapy in people with HIV. Overall study results and limits: Relative to transplant donor controls, diversity remained lower despite increasing after ART. Repertoires with HIV possessed tighter CDR3 length spans than those of controls. Clones showing expansion before ART dominated the repertoire at all time points.

A note on this clone: The target antigen is unknown.

Researchers report immunoSEQ v3.0 was run at survey level. The data were produced by immunoSEQ multiplex PCR, yet TCRdb's version contains in-frame clones alone and is incomplete. The sample has about 24,000 clones; roughly 96% are singletons. No donor had fewer than one pre-ART PBMC sample or fewer than two post-ART PBMC samples. Sequenced here: unsorted PBMCs, sampled roughly 5 years after starting antiretroviral therapy. The origin of this receptor is a woman in her forties or fifties with HIV.

For the CDR3, the DNA is TGTGCCAGCAGTTACTCTTATTACGTGTCCGGGGAGCTGTTTTTT. It is translated as CASSYSYYVSGELFF. This chain links TRBV6-5 with TRBJ2-2; no definite D call. The CDR3 is 15 amino acids. Trimming stripped 0 bases from V and 6 bases from J, with 11 bases between. The germline CDR1 and CDR2 sequences are MNHEY and SVGAGI.